This T cell receptor (beta chain) is from a study of blood T cell repertoires in COVID-19 (dated by TCRdb to the early 2020s). The study in broad terms: The collaborator samples originated in the United States, Italy and Spain and spanned the acute and convalescent phases of COVID-19. The material from the prospective study consisted of cDNA or gDNA derived from T cells, B-cell-depleted T cells, or PBMCs. The repertoires were made available in a free public database intended to serve as a resource for research on the immune response to SARS-CoV-2. Samples were obtained from the ongoing ImmuneRACE study (first 160 participants) and from over 1,000 subjects provided by 6 global collaborators. Nearly every sample came with metadata listing a de-identified subject ID, COVID-19 status, age in years and sex. Subjects who had been exposed to COVID-19, were actively infected with it, or had recovered from it provided the deeply sampled blood TCRbeta repertoires that made up the dataset. Where HLA class I and class II types were available, the types were taken from metadata supplied by the sample provider, not from assay-based typing. The paper's findings and limits, for the study overall: The amount of clinical and demographic metadata varied by source and participant and was provided uncurated.

Enrolling through a virtual design, the prospective study's participants ranged in age from roughly 18 to 89 years and lived across 24 United States geographic areas. Cohort assignment in the prospective study relied on participant-reported clinical history from a screening survey and a study questionnaire. Each participant in the prospective study had whole blood, serum and a nasopharyngeal or oropharyngeal swab collected by mobile phlebotomists. Prospective study participants could optionally give additional blood draws and questionnaires over an approximately 2-month period. Blood samples from the prospective study were shipped frozen or at room temperature prior to DNA extraction. Trimming costs V 5 bases and J 1 base, and their ends lie 15 bases apart. Including cysteine and phenylalanine, the CDR3 has 17 amino acids. The DNA shown is the 51-base CDR3, in frame from base 1. CDR1 MNHNY and CDR2 SVGAGI are derived from the germline V gene (reference sequence).

TCRbeta CDR3 regions were amplified from genomic DNA by means of the immunoSEQ Assay, a bias-controlled multiplex PCR. The paper's data handling went like this. Nucleated cell counts per sample were estimated from amplification of reference gene primers within the assay. To quantify the absolute abundance of each unique TCRbeta CDR3 rearrangement, sequence reads were collapsed and filtered. Productive Simpson clonality was computed per sample as the square root of Simpson's diversity index over productive rearrangements. TCRdb obtained this table from immuneACCESS and retained in-frame rearrangements with V and J assigned. These tables miss some clones; where compared with another copy, unresolved V genes account for less than half of the shortfall, and the remainder is unexplained. D and trimming were read from the DNA, whereas the V and J calls and clone size are those reported in that table. For this sample the table gives about 180,000 clones, of which about 88% were detected only once. Together, the top ten hold around 1.2% of the sample.

In the case of this clone: No cognate antigen has been identified for it. Nothing much larger sits one base from this clone, and base qualities are not available.

The TCR comes from a human donor with acute COVID-19. The donor label of this sample is uncertain. Specimen: PBMCs or T cells enriched from blood (not recorded which). The sequence links TRBV6-6 to TRBJ2-6; the D segment could be TRBD1, given 5 matching bases. The CDR3 reads as follows: CASSLTGTRSGANVLTF. The DNA is TGTGCCAGCAGTCTAACAGGTACCCGGTCTGGGGCCAACGTCCTGACTTTC.